This T cell receptor beta chain emerged from a study of early T cells in non-severe SARS-CoV-2 infection. The study's findings and limits: Matching with VDJdb favored anti-spike CD8 responses (missing private and CD4 specificities).

CDR1 and CDR2 (germline): SGHKS, YYEKEE (reference sequence). The CDR3 sequence is 16 residues long. Trimming took 1 base from V and 5 from J; bases not matched to a gene: 8. Unique molecular identifiers were attached to individual cDNA molecules. TCRdb reanalysed the 5' RACE reads using MiXCR and keeps one entry per CDR3 protein. The table shows about 23,000 distinct CDR3 sequences, with around 4.8% occurring only once. A note on this clonotype: What it recognizes is unknown.

The chain carries TRBV5-5 and TRBJ2-7; 11 bases agree with TRBD2. Material: whole blood. The clonotype was recovered from an adult who was a healthcare worker with PCR-confirmed SARS-CoV-2 infection or an uninfected control (not recorded which). In nucleotides, the CDR3 is TGTGCCAGCAGCTTGATGCTAGCGGGGGGCAGGGACGAGCAGTACTTC. Its protein is CASSLMLAGGRDEQYF.